The 22 T cell receptor beta chains below were found in one sample sequenced in a study of blood T cell repertoires in COVID-19. The method was immunoSEQ multiplex PCR; TCRdb's version includes in-frame clones alone and lacks a portion of them. The table shows approximately 240,000 clones, with approximately 87% occurring only once. The source material was PBMCs or T cells enriched from blood (not recorded which). These receptors all come from a woman aged 45 to 65 in a cohort exposed to, infected with or recovered from COVID-19 (not recorded which).

The rearrangement links TRBV30 to TRBJ1-2; no reliable D call. V dropped 0 bases and J dropped 8 bases, with 16 bases sitting between them. The CDR3 is made up of 14 amino acids. The germline V gene has CDR1 GTSNPN and CDR2 SVGIG (reference sequence). This CDR3 reads CAWSVQREGHGYTF. CDR3 DNA: TGTGCCTGGAGTGTACAACGGGAAGGGCACGGCTACACCTTC. Full variable domain (missing parts from reference TRBV30 and TRBJ1-2): SQTIHQWPATLVQPVGSPLSLECTVEGTSNPNLYWYRQAAGRGLQLLFYSVGIGQISSEVPQNLSASRPQDRQFILSSKKLLLSDSGFYLCAWSVQREGHGYTFGSGTRLTVV.

The V gene is TRBV10-3, the J gene TRBJ2-2; TRBD1 matches 8 bases. Trimming cost V 7 bases and J 7 bases; bases outside gene matches: 5. This CDR3 region has 13 residues. Germline CDR1 is ENHRY and CDR2 is SYGVKD. The CDR3 here is CAIIGQGGGELFF. In nucleotides, the CDR3 is TGTGCCATCATCGGACAGGGCGGCGGGGAGCTGTTTTTT.

The chain has TRBV13 and TRBJ2-3; 11 positions match TRBD2. CDR3 size: 17 residues. Trimming took 0 bases from V and 4 from J; bases not matched to a gene: 6. Looked up from germline, CDR1 is PRHDT and CDR2 is FYEKMQ (reference sequence). The CDR3 DNA follows: TGTGCCAGCAGCTTAGGTCGGGTAGCGGGGGGGTCAGATACGCAGTATTTT. It translates to CASSLGRVAGGSDTQYF.

V is TRBV6-5 and J is TRBJ2-1, with a weak D call TRBD1 (7 bases). CDR3 length equals 12 residues. The V end was cut by 2 bases, the J end by 14 bases, with 13 bases between. In germline, CDR1 is MNHEY, CDR2 SVGAGI. The CDR3 nucleotides read TGTGCCAGCAGTTACAAAGGCAGGGGGGAGTTCTTC. Its protein product is CASSYKGRGEFF.

For this clone: Its ends do not fully match the called genes, so a read error is possible. This chain links TRBV7-2 with TRBJ2-1, with 11 bases aligning to TRBD2. CDR3 length: 15 amino acids. Looked up from germline, CDR1 is SGHTA and CDR2 is FQGNSA. CDR3 in DNA: TGTGCCAGCAGTTTAGCGGGGGGGTTTGTAGATGAGCAGTTCTTC. Translation: CASSLAGGFVDEQFF.

The rearrangement links TRBV30 to TRBJ1-2; D gene uncertain. CDR3 size: 11 residues. Germline CDR1 GTSNPN, CDR2 SVGIG (reference sequence). V shed 5 bases and J shed 0 bases, with 4 bases lying between them. This CDR3 reads CAWGTNYGYTF. CDR3 bases: TGTGCCTGGGGTACTAACTATGGCTACACCTTC.

This sequence joins TRBV30 and TRBJ2-7, with 9 bases identical to TRBD1. Trimming cost V 5 bases and J 3 bases; bases outside gene matches: 8. The germline V gene has CDR1 GTSNPN and CDR2 SVGIG (reference sequence). The CDR3 runs 14 residues. CDR3 in DNA: TGTGCCTGGGGAAGGCGGGGACAGGGCTACGAGCAGTACTTC. It yields the protein CAWGRRGQGYEQYF.

CDR3: CAISLTMGQTSNYGYTF. CDR3 sequence (DNA): TGTGCCATCAGCCTAACCATGGGACAGACCTCGAACTATGGCTACACCTTC. V and J are TRBV10-3 and TRBJ1-2; 7 bases are shared with TRBD1. The junction had 15 bases not matched to a gene; V was cut back by 6 bases and J by 2 bases. The length of the CDR3 is 17 residues. CDR1 and CDR2 (germline): ENHRY, SYGVKD.

The chain uses TRBV6-6 and TRBJ2-1, with TRBD2 matching over 14 bases. The CDR3 runs to 16 residues. V trimming: 4 bases; J trimming: 12 bases; junction bases outside the gene matches: 11. CDR1 is MNHNY and CDR2 is SVGAGI in the germline V gene (reference sequence). CDR3 DNA: TGTGCCAGCAGTTGGCTCGGGACTAGCGGGGGTATTATGCAGTTCTTC. It codes for CASSWLGTSGGIMQFF.

This clone is a singleton in its sample. In DNA form, the CDR3 reads TGTGCCAGCAGCTTTGGCAGGGGTCAGCCCCAGCATTTT. This sequence encodes CASSFGRGQPQHF. V gene TRBV7-2 combines with J gene TRBJ1-5; a weak D match, TRBD1 (6 bases). CDR1 and CDR2 (germline): SGHTA, FQGNSA. The CDR3 has 13 residues. V was cut by 3 bases and J by 6 bases, with 9 bases left in between.

The chain's CDR3 is CASRGLAGRTDTQYF. CDR3 sequence (DNA): TGTGCCAGCAGAGGTCTGGCGGGCCGCACAGATACGCAGTATTTT. V and J are TRBV2 and TRBJ2-3; D perhaps matches TRBD2 (5 bases). CDR1 is SNHLY and CDR2 is FYNNEI in the germline V gene. The CDR3 runs to 15 residues. The V gene lost 6 bases and the J gene lost 1 base, with 14 bases spanning the gap.

V and J are TRBV4-3 and TRBJ2-6; D not resolved. The V end was cut by 0 bases, the J end by 2 bases, with 14 bases between. CDR3 length: 18 amino acids. CDR1 and CDR2 (germline): LGHNA, YSLEER. CDR3 sequence (DNA): TGCGCCAGCAGCCAAGAGCACTACCTAGGCCCTGGGGCCAACGTCCTGACTTTC. Translated: CASSQEHYLGPGANVLTF.

V gene TRBV6-5 combines with J gene TRBJ1-1; D gene ambiguous. The CDR3 totals 14 residues. The V end was cut by 0 bases, the J end by 1 base, with 6 bases between. The germline V gene has CDR1 MNHEY and CDR2 SVGAGI. CDR3 in DNA: TGTGCCAGCAGTTACTCGCCTACGAACACTGAAGCTTTCTTT. It encodes CASSYSPTNTEAFF.

V gene TRBV27 combines with J gene TRBJ1-6; weak D call: TRBD1 (6 bases). Germline V lookup: CDR1 MNHEY, CDR2 SMNVEV (reference sequence). V lost 0 bases and J lost 9, with 12 bases in between. This CDR3 region has 15 residues. For the CDR3, the DNA is TGTGCCAGCAGTTTATCAGGCAGGGGTGGTTCACCCCTCCACTTT. This translates into CASSLSGRGGSPLHF.

The chain joins TRBV7-3 to TRBJ1-2; TRBD1 aligns across 7 bases. The CDR3 has 16 amino acids. Trimming took 0 bases from V and 0 from J; bases not matched to a gene: 4. From germline, CDR1 is SGHTA and CDR2 FQGTGA. CDR3 sequence (DNA): TGTGCCAGCAGCTTAACCGCCGGACAGGCTAACTATGGCTACACCTTC. Translation gives CASSLTAGQANYGYTF.

This clone was seen only a few times. The chain employs TRBV4-2 and TRBJ2-7; 11 nucleotides line up with TRBD1. V lost 0 bases, J lost 3 bases, and 7 bases stayed unmatched. From germline, CDR1 is LGHNA and CDR2 YNFKEQ. This CDR3 comprises 17 residues. The DNA for the CDR3 is TGTGCCAGCAGCCAAGAAGTTTCGGGACAGGGGGTCTACGAGCAGTACTTC. It translates to CASSQEVSGQGVYEQYF.

The chain recombines TRBV7-8 with TRBJ2-5, with no clear D. Germline values: CDR1 SGHVS, CDR2 FQNEAQ. The CDR3 covers 13 residues. Deletions cut 1 base from V and 3 bases from J, with 6 bases between. CDR3 residues: CASSLVQKETQYF. CDR3 bases: TGTGCCAGCAGCTTAGTTCAGAAAGAGACCCAGTACTTC.

The chain is built from TRBV5-1 and TRBJ1-2; no clear D. The CDR3 sequence is 12 residues long. CDR1 and CDR2 (germline): SGHRS, YFSETQ. The ends were cut back, 0 bases at V and 6 bases at J, with 6 bases in the middle. The CDR3 region is CASSLGTDGYTF. The CDR3 bases are TGCGCCAGCAGCTTGGGTACGGATGGCTACACCTTC.

This chain joins TRBV6-5 and TRBJ2-2; a weak D match, TRBD2 (6 bases). Trimming took 8 bases from V and 1 from J, leaving 8 bases between them. Germline CDR1 is MNHEY and CDR2 is SVGAGI. This CDR3 region has 13 residues. CDR3 coding DNA: TGTGCCAGCTGGGGGGAGAACACCGGGGAGCTGTTTTTT. Its translation is CASWGENTGELFF.

CDR3 loop: CASSQDSRGFQPQHF. CDR3 DNA: TGTGCCAGCAGCCAAGATTCGCGAGGTTTTCAGCCCCAGCATTTT. The gene calls are TRBV4-2 and TRBJ1-5; no clear D. V was clipped by 0 bases and J by 6 bases, with 12 bases between them. The germline V gene has CDR1 LGHNA and CDR2 YNFKEQ. The CDR3 covers 15 residues.

The chain carries TRBV11-2 and TRBJ2-1; the match to TRBD2 covers 7 bases. The CDR3 loop spans 14 amino acids. Germline V gives CDR1 SGHAT, CDR2 FQNNGV. V lost 2 bases to trimming and J lost 4 bases; unmatched junction nucleotides: 2. The CDR3 reads CASSLLGGYNEQFF. The DNA of the CDR3 is TGTGCCAGCAGCTTATTGGGGGGGTACAATGAGCAGTTCTTC.

This rearrangement joins TRBV3-1 (or the pseudogene TRBV3-2) to TRBJ2-2; weak D call: TRBD2 (5 bases). V gave up 1 base and J gave up 6 bases, with 9 bases separating them. Germline V gene lookup returns CDR1 LGHDT and CDR2 YNNKEL (reference sequence). The CDR3 covers 14 residues. The CDR3 loop is CASSQGTPPGELFF. CDR3 DNA: TGTGCCAGCAGCCAAGGGACTCCCCCCGGGGAGCTGTTTTTT.